Presented here are 20 T cell receptor beta chains from one specimen sequenced in a study of blood T cell repertoires in COVID-19. Sequencing used immunoSEQ multiplex PCR; TCRdb keeps in-frame clones, though not all of them. The sample includes around 85,000 clones, roughly 90% seen only once; the top ten take under 1.5%. The sequencing input was PBMCs or T cells enriched from blood (not recorded which). Receptor source: a woman aged 50 to 60 with acute COVID-19.

This chain connects TRBV6-1 to TRBJ2-3, with 7 bases that match TRBD1. CDR1 and CDR2 (germline): MNHNS, SASEGT. V lost 0 bases to trimming and J lost 7 bases; unmatched junction nucleotides: 7. The CDR3 extends over 15 amino acids. The CDR3 sequence is CASSEAQKQGYTQYF. The CDR3 DNA is TGTGCCAGCAGTGAAGCCCAAAAACAGGGGTATACGCAGTATTTT.

Details on this clone: Other DNA sequences in the sample encode the same CDR3. The V call is TRBV7-6, the J call TRBJ2-5; TRBD1 might be the D (5 bases). The CDR3 has 14 residues. The germline CDR1 and CDR2 sequences are SGHVS and FNYEAQ. The V end was cut by 6 bases, the J end by 1 base, with 12 bases between. Written as DNA, the CDR3 is TGTGCCAGCAGTCTTGGACAAGTCCAAGAGACCCAGTACTTC. This translates into CASSLGQVQETQYF.

The chain uses TRBV7-2 and TRBJ1-6; no reliable D call. Trimming removed 7 bases at V and 8 bases at J, with 12 bases between. The CDR3 runs to 13 residues. Germline V gene data show CDR1 as SGHTA and CDR2 as FQGNSA. The CDR3 loop reads CASTPSRDSPLHF. Written as DNA, the CDR3 is TGTGCCAGCACCCCTTCGAGGGATTCACCCCTCCACTTT.

The chain is built from TRBV3-1 (or the pseudogene TRBV3-2) and TRBJ1-6; TRBD1 matches at 7 bases. The CDR3 totals 15 residues. The germline V gene has CDR1 LGHDT and CDR2 YNNKEL (reference sequence). V dropped 4 bases and J dropped 6; count of bases not matched to a gene: 6. CDR3 nucleotides: TGTGCCAGCAGCCTGGGACAGCGACCTAATTCACCCCTCCACTTT. As protein: CASSLGQRPNSPLHF.

This clone is a singleton in its sample. The chain employs TRBV2 and TRBJ1-1; tentatively, D is TRBD1 (5 bases). V was pared by 7 bases and J by 6 bases, with 15 bases between. The CDR3 sequence is 13 residues long. Germline CDR1 is SNHLY and CDR2 is FYNNEI. The DNA of the CDR3 is TGTGCCAGCAATACCGGTGGGGCCGCTGAAGCTTTCTTT. It yields the protein CASNTGGAAEAFF.

The genes are TRBV18 and TRBJ1-1; no clear D. Trimming pared 2 bases from V and 4 bases from J, leaving 11 bases between. Germline values: CDR1 KGHSH, CDR2 LQKENI. The CDR3 extends over 14 amino acids. The CDR3 nucleotides read TGTGCCAGCTCACCAGCGGGTTTCGGCACTGAAGCTTTCTTT. This translates into CASSPAGFGTEAFF.

This chain connects TRBV5-1 to TRBJ1-1; D possibly corresponds to TRBD1 (5 bases). Trimming left V 1 base short and J 2 bases short, with 24 bases between. The germline V gene encodes CDR1 SGHRS and CDR2 YFSETQ. The CDR3 consists of 19 residues. This CDR3 is CASSLRIPGGEYLNTEAFF. CDR3 DNA: TGCGCCAGCAGCTTGCGGATCCCCGGGGGGGAGTATCTAAACACTGAAGCTTTCTTT.

This chain joins TRBV4-1 and TRBJ1-1; the D gene is possibly TRBD1 (6 bases). Germline assignment: CDR1 MGHRA and CDR2 YSYEKL. The CDR3 contains 15 residues. Trimming removed 4 bases at V and 4 bases at J, with 16 bases between. CDR3 coding DNA: TGCGCCAGCAGCCTCGCACAGGGAGCGTCCACTGAAGCTTTCTTT. This sequence encodes CASSLAQGASTEAFF.

This sequence joins TRBV12-5 and TRBJ2-2; 8 bases match TRBD1. This CDR3 is 15 amino acids long. With 1 base clipped from V and 6 bases from J, the junction kept 4 bases outside the gene matches. CDR1 is LGHNT, CDR2 FRNRAP, per germline. The CDR3 sequence: CASGLGQGRAGELFF. DNA for the CDR3: TGTGCTAGTGGTTTGGGACAGGGGCGGGCCGGGGAGCTGTTTTTT.

With respect to this clone: Relative to the germline gene, one junction end is altered; a read error may explain this. V is TRBV7-7 and J is TRBJ2-1, with D tentatively TRBD2 (5 bases). In germline, CDR1 is SSHAT, CDR2 FNYEAQ (reference sequence). This CDR3 has 15 amino acids. This chain's CDR3 is CASSLAAGGYDEQFF. For the CDR3, the DNA is TGTGCTAGCAGCTTAGCTGCAGGAGGCTATGATGAGCAGTTCTTC.

This clone was detected only once. In DNA, the CDR3 is TGTGCCAGCAGCAAAGGGATCATGGGAGGTTTCCGGGGCCGATACAATGAGCAGTTCTTC. Translated, it gives CASSKGIMGGFRGRYNEQFF. The chain links TRBV21-1 to TRBJ2-1; the table's D call of TRBD2 was not tested on the DNA. TRBV21-1 is a pseudogene segment. This CDR3 spans 20 amino acids.

The chain carries TRBV6-5 and TRBJ2-7, with TRBD1 matching 8 bases. Per the germline V gene, CDR1 is MNHEY and CDR2 is SVGAGI. The CDR3 is 15 residues long. With V trimmed by 0 bases and J by 4 bases, 5 bases remained unmatched. The CDR3 DNA is TGTGCCAGCAGTTACTCTCAGGGGGCCGGATACGAGCAGTACTTC. Translation: CASSYSQGAGYEQYF.

The V call is TRBV3-1 (or the pseudogene TRBV3-2), the J call TRBJ1-4; 8 bases line up with TRBD1. The CDR3 has 16 residues. The germline V gene encodes CDR1 LGHDT and CDR2 YNNKEL (reference sequence). Trimming removed 0 bases from V and 8 bases from J; junction bases left unmatched: 8. The CDR3 DNA sequence: TGTGCCAGCAGCCAAGAACGGGCAGGGGGCTGGGAAAAACTGTTTTTT. Its translation is CASSQERAGGWEKLFF.

V usage is TRBV5-5 and J usage is TRBJ2-7, with a weak D call TRBD1 (6 bases). Germline V gives CDR1 SGHKS, CDR2 YYEKEE (reference sequence). With 4 bases removed from V and 1 base from J, the gap between germline ends came to 12 bases. CDR3 length equals 14 residues. CDR3 bases: TGTGCCAGCAGCGAGCTTGGACAGTCCTACGAGCAGTACTTC. It codes for CASSELGQSYEQYF.

CDR3 amino acids: CATSGGRERMGNTEAFF. The CDR3 region has the DNA TGTGCCACCAGTGGGGGGCGGGAGCGGATGGGGAACACTGAAGCTTTCTTT. The chain is built from TRBV24-1 and TRBJ1-1, with D possibly TRBD1 on 6 matching bases. The germline V gene has CDR1 KGHDR and CDR2 SFDVKD. This CDR3 is built from 17 residues. V shed 5 bases and J shed 1 base, with 19 bases lying between them.

The chain joins TRBV30 to TRBJ1-1, with 7 nucleotides matching TRBD1. Germline trimming cut 6 bases from V and 4 bases from J; bases unmatched to any gene: 5. Per the germline V gene, CDR1 is GTSNPN and CDR2 is SVGIG (reference sequence). This CDR3 spans 12 amino acids. CDR3 residues: CACNRGGTEAFF. CDR3 DNA: TGTGCCTGTAACAGGGGCGGCACTGAAGCTTTCTTT.

This clone was detected a few times. V and J are TRBV4-1 and TRBJ2-7; 10 bases map to TRBD2. After removal of 0 bases from V and 4 bases from J, the junction contained 9 bases not matched to a gene. Germline assignment: CDR1 MGHRA and CDR2 YSYEKL. The CDR3 runs to 17 residues. CDR3 in DNA: TGCGCCAGCAGCCAAGAGGGCCCTAGCGGGAGTTGGTACGAGCAGTACTTC. It specifies CASSQEGPSGSWYEQYF.

In the case of this clone: This sample includes further DNA sequences coding for the same CDR3. The CDR3 bases are TGTGCCAGCAGCGTAGCTGTGAACACTGAAGCTTTCTTT. This encodes CASSVAVNTEAFF. V and J are TRBV9 and TRBJ1-1; D remains unclear. CDR3 length equals 13 residues. V was pared by 0 bases and J by 0 bases, with 3 bases between. Germline CDR1 reads SGDLS; CDR2 reads YYNGEE.

V usage is TRBV29-1 and J usage is TRBJ1-1; D unclear. The V end was cut by 6 bases, the J end by 5 bases, with 10 bases between. Germline V gene data show CDR1 as SQVTM and CDR2 as ANQGSEA. The CDR3 is 11 residues long. CDR3 residues: CSVLTGTEAFF. The DNA of the CDR3 is TGCAGCGTACTCACGGGGACTGAAGCTTTCTTT.

The V gene is TRBV19, the J gene TRBJ1-1, with D possibly TRBD1 on 6 matching bases. Germline V lookup: CDR1 LNHDA, CDR2 SQIVND (reference sequence). The V end was cut by 9 bases, the J end by 0 bases, with 14 bases between. There are 14 residues in the CDR3. CDR3 sequence: CASPETGMNTEAFF. For the CDR3, the DNA is TGTGCCAGCCCAGAGACAGGTATGAACACTGAAGCTTTCTTT. Supplemented by reference TRBV19 and TRBJ1-1, the full variable domain reads DGGITQSPKYLFRKEGQNVTLSCEQNLNHDAMYWYRQDPGQGLRLIYYSQIVNDFQKGDIAEGYSVSREKKESFPLTVTSAQKNPTAFYLCASPETGMNTEAFFGQGTRLTVV.